These T cell receptor beta chains were read from a single sample in a study of yellow fever vaccine responses in identical twins. MiXCR was run by TCRdb on the RT-PCR reads, yielding one entry per CDR3 protein. Of 30,000 to 40,000 distinct CDR3 sequences listed, about 63% were seen once; the top ten hold about 4.6%. The source material was T cells from blood (PBMCs), unsorted or a sorted subset (not recorded which), sampled before or after yellow fever vaccination (not recorded which). These receptors were collected from a woman aged 18-29 years who received the yellow fever vaccine. The CDR3 runs from the conserved cysteine through the conserved F or W.

v_call cdr3_length cdr3_aa
TRBV7-6 13 CASSLALNTEAFF
TRBV2 14 CASSVGLAKNIQYF
TRBV13 13 CASSLGGRAEAFF
TRBV9 15 CASSPLAESYNEQFF
TRBV16 14 CASSQGLNTGELFF
TRBV2 14 CASSEAWTTDTRYF
TRBV7-2 16 CASSLGPLGTANEQFF
TRBV6-5 14 CASSSHPINYGYTF
TRBV10-3 14 CAISDRQGENTQYF
TRBV20-1 14 CSARGYREPYEQYF
TRBV4-2 14 CASSQEQGTSPLHF
TRBV2 14 CASSEAGTYNEQFF
TRBV4-1 13 CASSQGLVGEQYF
TRBV2 13 CASREPWGLGYTF
TRBV11-3 14 CASSPEGIYNEQFF
TRBV11-1 13 CASSPDIPETQYF
TRBV11-1 14 CASSTKEGNYGYTF
TRBV5-5 14 CASSLSRGSYEQYF
TRBV18 15 CASSPRESSYNEQFF
TRBV28 10 CATKNTEAFF
TRBV5-1 13 CASSPAGYTEAFF
TRBV28 14 CASSSRDRYNEQFF
TRBV14 19 CASSRGTGEWTRQNNEQFF
TRBV11-1 12 CASSLATYEQYF
TRBV6-1 13 CASNPDRAYEQYF
TRBV12-3/TRBV12-4 12 CASKEAVGEQFF
TRBV15 17 CATSRGTSGFGTDTQYF
TRBV20-1 13 CSARDTSDNEQFF
TRBV15 13 CATSSNRVGEQFF
TRBV2 15 CASSDTGVAGQPQHF
TRBV7-9 11 CASSSRYEQYF
TRBV5-5 17 CASSKLAASSNTGELFF
TRBV4-1 14 CASSSPSSNQPQHF
TRBV11-3 15 CASSLDPTSGETQYF